The T cell receptor (beta chain) described here comes from a study of shared clonotypes between healthy human individuals (dated by TCRdb to about 2020). Looking at the study overall: A few men and two women, aged 18 to 49 years, made up the cohort. Per donor, three plates each were used for CD4 naive and CD4 memory, two for CD8 naive, and one for CD8 memory. Blood TCR repertoires of about 5 healthy adults were deeply sequenced to estimate repertoire size and the extent of clonotype sharing between individuals. To increase sequencing depth and limit assay-specific biases, TCR repertoire library preparation and sequencing were carried out by different laboratories using diverse techniques. Between about 0.9 and 10 billion PBMCs per donor were obtained by leukapheresis.

TCR CDR3 regions were amplified from genomic DNA by multiplex PCR using the deep immunoSEQ assay. Extracted genomic DNA from each cell subset was spread evenly across all wells of several immunoSEQ 96-well plates, with each plate serving as a replicate. For sorted subsets, 200 to 250 ng of genomic DNA, equivalent to around 29,000 T cell genomes, went into each replicate PCR. Purified libraries were measured with a Qubit 3.0 fluorometer, size-checked on a Bioanalyzer 2100, and measured again with the KAPA Library Quantification kit. A separate single-read 150-cycle Illumina NextSeq 550 flow cell was used to sequence each immunoSEQ 96-well plate. In the authors' own workflow: Because the immunoSEQ output included only junctional sequences and no quality scores, the filtering could not be the same as the filtering used for full-length reads. To assign V/J genes and CDR3, sequences were annotated against IMGT germline references using PyIR, a Python wrapper for IgBLAST v1.9. Reads with weak V/J assignments (E-value above 1e-6), missing CDR3, stop codons, out-of-frame junctions, or ambiguous translated residues were removed. A V3J clonotype was defined by an identical inferred V gene, J gene, and CDR3 amino acid sequence. Percentage overlap between repertoires was computed as shared unique clonotypes divided by the size of the smaller repertoire. Richness of each repertoire was evaluated using RTK rarefaction, the Chao1 estimator, and Recon v2.1 estimates of unobserved clonotypes. For all TCRbeta clonotypes obtained by the gDNA method from a few donors, generation probabilities were computed with OLGA. Imported from immuneACCESS, the table was reduced by TCRdb to in-frame sequences with V and J called. These copies leave out some clones; in studies compared against another copy, an unresolved V gene accounts for under half, and the cause of the remainder is not known. V, J and clone size are taken as reported in that table, and D and trimming were inferred from the DNA itself. The sample yields about 2.1 million clones; 85% to 95% were counted once. The biggest ten clones account for 1.5% to 2% of the sample.

CD8 naive samples were CD45RO-negative cells positively selected for CCR7, giving a CD45RA+CCR7+ population that excluded TemRA cells. Donors were healthy HIV-negative adults with no recently reported acute infections or vaccinations. Every donor was a Caucasian adult residing in Nashville, Tennessee, USA. Blood was collected by leukapheresis, and PBMCs were isolated by Ficoll-Histopaque density gradient centrifugation and then cryopreserved in liquid nitrogen vapor phase. Analytical flow cytometry was used to check the purity and quantity of every magnetically sorted T cell population. Genomic DNA was isolated from each sorted fraction and quantified by UV absorbance on a Nanodrop 2000c. There are 17 amino acids in the CDR3, from cysteine to phenylalanine inclusive. Just CDR3 DNA is preserved here, 51 bases in frame from base 1. The trim is 1 base for V and 0 bases for J, with a gap of 13 bases between the germline ends. CDR1 and CDR2 are read off the germline V gene as SGHTA and FQGNSA.

In its sample, this clone was seen once. What this receptor recognizes is not known. Nothing much larger sits one base from this clone, and base qualities are not available. Results the study describes overall, beyond this receptor: Estimated clonotype richness was generally larger for naive than for memory subsets. Based on pairwise subsampling, the degree of clonotype sharing among donors was expected to be affected by sequencing depth. The small number of donors limited the genetic and exposure-history diversity represented. Sampling was restricted to blood, and TCR repertoires in tissue are likely to differ from TCR repertoires in blood. Even with the large sequencing depth, rarefaction of the sorted-subset datasets indicated that sequencing was incomplete. Higher generation probabilities were observed for clonotypes shared by all four sorted-subset donors than for non-shared clonotypes. Sharing across several donors was observed for approximately 5% of naive CD4, under 4% of naive CD8, 2.3% of memory CD4, and about 0.4% of memory CD8 clonotypes.

The chain is made from TRBV7-2 and TRBJ1-3; tentative D gene TRBD1, with 6 bases matching. The receptor was isolated from a man aged 18 to 30 in good health. Some clones in this sample may be carry-over from other donors' samples. The sample comprised naive CD8+ T cells from PBMCs. The cell subset or site label on this specimen signifies: CD45RA+CCR7+. The CDR3: CASSLERGLSSGNTIYF. The DNA sequence is given as TGTGCCAGCAGCTTAGAACGGGGGCTTAGCTCTGGAAACACCATATATTTT.